The 9 T cell receptor beta chains in this list originate from one sample, sequenced in a study of human T cells and chemical hapten exposure. TCRdb reprocessed the RACE reads via MiXCR and lists one record per CDR3 protein. The sample has 350,000 to 450,000 distinct CDR3 sequences, less than 6.5% seen once; the top ten hold approximately 2.4%. This sample's time point: pre-sensitization, week 0. As to treatment: therapeutic diphenylcyclopropenone sensitization with weekly scalp DPC. The source material was whole blood, sampled in connection with sensitization to the hapten diphenylcyclopropenone (DPC). Receptors originate from a woman aged 45-60 years with alopecia areata. Some clones in this sample may be carry-over from other donors' samples.

Ten or more counts support this clonotype. The rearrangement links TRBV5-8 to TRBJ1-6, with D possibly being TRBD1 (6 bases). The CDR3 covers 15 residues. Germline V gene sequence: CDR1 SGHTS, CDR2 YDEGEE. V was cut by 1 base and J by 7 bases, with 12 bases left in between. The CDR3 sequence: CASSLPGARNSPLHF. The CDR3 nucleotides are TGTGCCAGCAGCTTGCCGGGGGCGCGGAATTCACCCCTCCACTTT.

This clonotype was seen at least ten times. This rearrangement joins TRBV28 to TRBJ2-3; D gene ambiguous. This CDR3 region has 14 residues. Germline loops: CDR1 MDHEN, CDR2 SYDVKM. V dropped 2 bases and J dropped 4 bases, with 10 bases sitting between them. The CDR3 region has the DNA TGTGCCAGCAGTTTAAGGCCCCCGCCAGATACGCAGTATTTT. Its protein is CASSLRPPPDTQYF.

This clonotype was seen many times. The V and J genes are TRBV9 and TRBJ2-4, with TRBD2 as a possible D gene (6 bases). V lost 3 bases and J lost 8, with 18 bases in between. This CDR3 is built from 15 residues. Germline CDR1 is SGDLS and CDR2 is YYNGEE. The CDR3 sequence is CASSGGTGGIDIQYF. The CDR3 DNA is TGTGCCAGCAGCGGTGGGACTGGTGGCATTGACATTCAGTACTTC.

This clonotype occurred a few times. V and J are TRBV28 and TRBJ2-7; 11 bases line up with TRBD2. Per the germline V gene, CDR1 is MDHEN and CDR2 is SYDVKM. This CDR3 spans 17 amino acids. The V and J ends lost 8 bases and 3 bases, in that order; junction bases with no gene match: 15. In DNA, the CDR3 is TGTGCCAGCGGGTTCGTAGGAGCGACTAGCGGGAACTACGAGCAGTACTTC. Translating gives CASGFVGATSGNYEQYF.

Many counts were recorded for this clonotype. This chain uses TRBV20-1 with TRBJ2-3; no firm D call. V was pared by 3 bases and J by 4 bases, with 5 bases between. There are 11 residues in the CDR3. Germline V CDR1 and CDR2: DFQATT, SNEGSKA (reference sequence). Here the CDR3 reads CSARIADTQYF. The CDR3 region has the DNA TGCAGTGCTAGGATCGCAGATACGCAGTATTTT.

This clonotype was seen only a few times. The genes are TRBV2 and TRBJ1-1, with 10 bases lining up with TRBD1. The CDR3 consists of 15 residues. The germline V gene has CDR1 SNHLY and CDR2 FYNNEI. The junction had 7 bases not matched to a gene; V was cut back by 5 bases and J by 4 bases. The CDR3 region is CASSPDRGYLTEAFF. The CDR3 bases are TGTGCCAGCAGTCCGGACAGGGGGTATCTCACTGAAGCTTTCTTT.

The chain combines TRBV20-1 with TRBJ1-2; tentatively, D is TRBD1 (5 bases). V lost 6 bases and J lost 8, with 19 bases in between. This CDR3 spans 13 amino acids. CDR1 DFQATT and CDR2 SNEGSKA come from the germline V gene (reference sequence). CDR3 region: CSASYGTSPGYTF. CDR3 DNA sequence: TGCAGTGCCTCCTACGGGACCTCTCCCGGCTACACCTTC.

At least ten counts were recorded for this clonotype. The CDR3 bases are TGTGCCAGCTCGAGACCCGACTCCCCGCTCTATGGCTACACCTTC. Protein: CASSRPDSPLYGYTF. This sequence joins TRBV6-5 and TRBJ1-2; D uncertain. The CDR3 consists of 15 residues. CDR1 MNHEY and CDR2 SVGAGI come from the germline V gene. V lost 8 bases and J 4 bases, leaving 20 bases between the germline ends.

The V and J genes are TRBV7-9 and TRBJ2-3; TRBD2 agrees at 8 bases. The CDR3 is 14 amino acids. J was trimmed by 5 bases and V by 6 bases; bases with no gene match: 7. Germline-derived CDR1 and CDR2 are SEHNR and FQNEAQ (reference sequence). The CDR3 is CASSRGGPVDTQYF. For the CDR3, the DNA is TGTGCCAGCAGTCGCGGGGGGCCCGTAGATACGCAGTATTTT. The entire variable domain, with the rest obtained from reference TRBV7-9 and TRBJ2-3, is as follows: DTGVSQNPRHKITKRGQNVTFRCDPISEHNRLYWYRQTLGQGPEFLTYFQNEAQLEKSRLLSDRFSAERPKGSFSTLEIQRTEQGDSAMYLCASSRGGPVDTQYFGPGTRLTVL.